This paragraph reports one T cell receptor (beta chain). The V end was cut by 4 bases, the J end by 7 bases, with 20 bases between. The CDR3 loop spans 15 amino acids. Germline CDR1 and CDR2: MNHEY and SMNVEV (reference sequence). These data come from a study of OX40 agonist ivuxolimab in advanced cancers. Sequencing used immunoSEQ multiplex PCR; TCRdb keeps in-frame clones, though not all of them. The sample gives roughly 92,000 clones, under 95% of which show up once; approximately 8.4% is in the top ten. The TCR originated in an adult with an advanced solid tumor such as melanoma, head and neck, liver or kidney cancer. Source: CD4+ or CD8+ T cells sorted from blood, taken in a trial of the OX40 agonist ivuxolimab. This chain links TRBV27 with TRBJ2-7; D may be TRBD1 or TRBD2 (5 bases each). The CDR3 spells CASSSGSKLPYEQYF. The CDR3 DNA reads TGTGCCAGCAGTTCAGGGAGTAAATTGCCTTATGAGCAGTACTTC.